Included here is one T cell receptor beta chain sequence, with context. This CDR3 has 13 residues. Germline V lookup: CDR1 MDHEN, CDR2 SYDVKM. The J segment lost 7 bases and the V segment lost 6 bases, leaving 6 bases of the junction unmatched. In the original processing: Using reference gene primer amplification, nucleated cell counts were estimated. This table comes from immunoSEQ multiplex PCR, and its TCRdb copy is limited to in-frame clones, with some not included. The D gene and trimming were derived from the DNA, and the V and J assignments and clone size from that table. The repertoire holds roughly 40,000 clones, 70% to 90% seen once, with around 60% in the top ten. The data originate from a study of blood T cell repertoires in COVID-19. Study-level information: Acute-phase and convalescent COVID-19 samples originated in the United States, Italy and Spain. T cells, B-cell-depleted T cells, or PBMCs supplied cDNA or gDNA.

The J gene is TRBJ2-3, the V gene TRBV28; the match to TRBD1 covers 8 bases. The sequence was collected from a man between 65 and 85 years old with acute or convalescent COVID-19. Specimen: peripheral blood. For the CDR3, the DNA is TGTGCCAGCAGCCCCCGGGACAGGTATACGCAGTATTTT. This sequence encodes CASSPRDRYTQYF. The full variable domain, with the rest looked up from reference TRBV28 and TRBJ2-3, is DVKVTQSSRYLVKRTGEKVFLECVQDMDHENMFWYRQDPGLGLRLIYFSYDVKMKEKGDIPEGYSVSREKKERFSLILESASTNQTSMYLCASSPRDRYTQYFGPGTRLTVL.